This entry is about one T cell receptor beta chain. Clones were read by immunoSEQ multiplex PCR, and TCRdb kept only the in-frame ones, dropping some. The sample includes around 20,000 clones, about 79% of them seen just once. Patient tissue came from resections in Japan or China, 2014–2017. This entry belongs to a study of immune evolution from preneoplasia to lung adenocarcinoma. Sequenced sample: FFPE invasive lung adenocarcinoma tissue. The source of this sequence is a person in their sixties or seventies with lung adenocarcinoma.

The DNA of the CDR3 is TGTGCCACCGATAGACCAGGGGCGACGGGTTTTGGCTACACCTTC. This codes for CATDRPGATGFGYTF. The rearrangement joins TRBV28 to TRBJ1-2; weak D call: TRBD1 (6 bases). V was trimmed by 10 bases and J by 7 bases, leaving 25 bases between them. This CDR3 region has 15 residues. Germline loops: CDR1 MDHEN, CDR2 SYDVKM.